These 10 T cell receptor beta chains originate from one sample sequenced in a study of blood T cell repertoires in COVID-19 (dated by TCRdb to about 2020). Library generation was performed with the immunoSEQ multiplex PCR assay. The clones in this table, taken by TCRdb from immuneACCESS, are in-frame only. Not every clone is retained; where verified, under half of the shortfall comes from an unresolved V gene, and the cause of the rest is unknown. This sample holds around 250,000 clones; roughly 84% were observed only once. In total, the top ten clones hold about 1.5% of the sample. Sequenced input: peripheral blood. The receptors stem from a woman aged 40 to 50 who had recovered from COVID-19.

Note on this clone: The same CDR3 also results from other DNA sequences found in this sample. The chain carries TRBV18 and TRBJ2-5; D is possibly TRBD1 (6 bases). Trimming stripped 0 bases from V and 2 bases from J, with 7 bases between. The length of the CDR3 is 14 residues. Germline loops: CDR1 KGHSH, CDR2 LQKENI. The CDR3 sequence: CASSPPQGQETQYF. The CDR3 DNA reads as TGTGCCAGCTCACCACCCCAGGGGCAAGAGACCCAGTACTTC.

This chain uses TRBV7-2 with TRBJ2-7; 10 bases are shared with TRBD2. The ends lost 8 bases at V and 6 bases at J; junction bases unmatched: 10. The CDR3 covers 14 residues. The germline V gene encodes CDR1 SGHTA and CDR2 FQGNSA. The CDR3 reads CASRRAGGPGEQYF. DNA for the CDR3: TGTGCCAGCCGAAGAGCGGGGGGGCCCGGCGAGCAGTACTTC.

The chain links TRBV11-2 to TRBJ1-2; D remains ambiguous. V lost 1 base and J lost 7, with 7 bases in between. The CDR3 runs 12 residues. Germline assignment: CDR1 SGHAT and CDR2 FQNNGV. Here the CDR3 DNA reads TGTGCCAGCAGCTTAGGCGGATTTGGCTACACCTTC. This sequence encodes CASSLGGFGYTF.

The chain combines TRBV2 with TRBJ2-1; 9 nucleotides align to TRBD1. Germline CDR1 reads SNHLY; CDR2 reads FYNNEI. The ends lost 7 bases at V and 0 bases at J; junction bases unmatched: 7. The length of the CDR3 is 16 residues. The CDR3 here is CASKQGAWSSYNEQFF. In nucleotides, the CDR3 is TGTGCCAGCAAACAGGGGGCTTGGAGCTCCTACAATGAGCAGTTCTTC.

This chain joins TRBV9 and TRBJ2-7, with D perhaps matching TRBD1 (6 bases). Per germline, CDR1 SGDLS and CDR2 YYNGEE. Trimming pared 3 bases from V and 2 bases from J, leaving 9 bases between. There are 13 residues in the CDR3. The chain's CDR3 is CASSARGTYEQYF. In DNA, the CDR3 is TGTGCCAGCAGCGCCAGGGGAACCTACGAGCAGTACTTC.

The rearrangement uses TRBV5-1 and TRBJ2-7, with 9 bases matching TRBD1. The CDR3 is made up of 16 amino acids. CDR1 is SGHRS and CDR2 is YFSETQ in the germline V gene. V lost 0 bases to trimming and J lost 4 bases; unmatched junction nucleotides: 8. CDR3 sequence: CASSLGLDRGLYEQYF. The CDR3 DNA follows: TGCGCCAGCAGCTTGGGACTGGACAGGGGATTGTACGAGCAGTACTTC.

The sample holds a few counts of this clone. The CDR3 here is CAISRTENTEAFF. The DNA of the CDR3 is TGTGCCATCAGTCGCACAGAGAACACTGAAGCTTTCTTT. The J gene is TRBJ1-1, the V gene TRBV10-3; D unresolved. The CDR3 has 13 residues. V lost 5 bases, J lost 1 base, and 8 bases lay in between. Germline V gene lookup returns CDR1 ENHRY and CDR2 SYGVKD.

The V call is TRBV6-5, the J call TRBJ2-1; tentatively, D is TRBD2 (6 bases). V was trimmed by 6 bases and J by 2 bases, leaving 14 bases between them. This CDR3 has 15 residues. Per the germline V gene, CDR1 is MNHEY and CDR2 is SVGAGI. The CDR3 spells CASRLHGGPYNEQFF. The DNA for the CDR3 is TGTGCCAGCAGACTTCACGGGGGACCCTACAATGAGCAGTTCTTC.

The chain combines TRBV7-3 with TRBJ1-2; D remains ambiguous. V was trimmed by 3 bases and J by 4 bases, leaving 9 bases between them. Germline V lookup: CDR1 SGHTA, CDR2 FQGTGA. This CDR3 has 13 amino acids. CDR3 nucleotides: TGTGCCAGCAGCTTCGTCTTTCCCTATGGCTACACCTTC. The encoded protein is CASSFVFPYGYTF.

This chain joins TRBV7-9 and TRBJ1-1, with TRBD1 identical over 12 bases. This CDR3 contains 17 residues. V was pared by 5 bases and J by 1 base, with 8 bases of the junction left unmatched. Germline V lookup: CDR1 SEHNR, CDR2 FQNEAQ (reference sequence). CDR3 nucleotide sequence: TGTGCCAGCAGCCACTGGGACAGGGGGCTTACGAACACTGAAGCTTTCTTT. The encoded protein is CASSHWDRGLTNTEAFF.